Following are 26 T cell receptor beta chains from one sample sequenced in a study of Ad26.COV2.S vaccination and SARS-CoV-2 variants (dated by TCRdb to the early 2020s). Reading the label with the study, this specimen's treatment or condition is: 15 to 20 received Ad26.COV2.S at low or high dose, single or two shots; 5 received placebo; per-sample allocation not given. Repertoires of vaccine and placebo recipients were sequenced from samples taken on day 63 after the first injection. The method was the immunoSEQ multiplex PCR assay. TCRdb holds this immuneACCESS table with in-frame rearrangements only. Some clones are missing; in checked studies, unresolved V genes explain under half, and the rest has no known cause. A total of fewer than 400,000 clones appear in this sample, roughly nine tenths of them only once. Over 5% of the sample lies in the top ten. Sequenced material: peripheral blood, taken in a trial of Ad26.COV2.S vaccine versus placebo. These receptors were obtained from a person aged 18 to 65 who received the Ad26.COV2.S COVID-19 vaccine or a placebo.

The rearrangement links TRBV7-3 to TRBJ2-5; D remains ambiguous. Germline V gene data show CDR1 as SGHTA and CDR2 as FQGTGA. The CDR3 has 12 residues. V was clipped by 3 bases and J by 5 bases, with 7 bases between them. For the CDR3, the DNA is TGTGCCAGCAGCTTGGCAATGGAGACCCAGTACTTC. It encodes CASSLAMETQYF. The complete variable domain, with remaining parts taken from reference TRBV7-3 and TRBJ2-5, reads GAGVSQTPSNKVTEKGKYVELRCDPISGHTALYWYRQSLGQGPEFLIYFQGTGAADDSGLPNDRFFAVRPEGSVSTLKIQRTERGDSAVYLCASSLAMETQYFGPGTRLLVL.

V gene TRBV12-5 combines with J gene TRBJ1-2, with D possibly TRBD1 on 6 matching bases. The CDR3 totals 13 residues. V was clipped by 5 bases and J by 5 bases, with 12 bases between them. From germline, CDR1 is LGHNT and CDR2 FRNRAP. CDR3 coding DNA: TGTGCTAGTGGTACTCAAACAGGGTATGGCTACACCTTC. This gives the protein CASGTQTGYGYTF. The variable domain in full, with the rest retrieved from reference TRBV12-5 and TRBJ1-2, is DARVTQTPRHKVTEMGQEVTMRCQPILGHNTVFWYRQTMMQGLELLAYFRNRAPLDDSGMPKDRFSAEMPDATLATLKIQPSEPRDSAVYFCASGTQTGYGYTFGSGTRLTVV.

The rearrangement uses TRBV24-1 and TRBJ2-1; D not resolved. V lost 3 bases and J lost 12, with 11 bases in between. From germline, CDR1 is KGHDR and CDR2 SFDVKD. This CDR3 has 12 residues. The chain's CDR3 is CATSDGAMLQFF. CDR3 sequence (DNA): TGTGCCACCAGTGATGGTGCGATGTTGCAGTTCTTC.

The chain couples TRBV15 to TRBJ2-7; D is possibly TRBD1 or TRBD2 (5 bases each). CDR3 length: 14 amino acids. V was trimmed by 1 base and J by 3 bases, leaving 10 bases between them. The germline gives CDR1 LNHNV, CDR2 YYDKDF (reference sequence). Here the CDR3 DNA reads TGTGCCACCAGCAGAGTCGAGGGGAACTACGAGCAGTACTTC. Amino acids: CATSRVEGNYEQYF. Using reference TRBV15 and TRBJ2-7 for the parts outside the CDR3, the full variable domain is DAMVIQNPRYQVTQFGKPVTLSCSQTLNHNVMYWYQQKSSQAPKLLFHYYDKDFNNEADTPDNFQSRRPNTSFCFLDIRSPGLGDTAMYLCATSRVEGNYEQYFGPGTRLTVT.

The chain is built from TRBV28 and TRBJ2-1; TRBD1 aligns across 11 bases. Germline V gene data show CDR1 as MDHEN and CDR2 as SYDVKM. The CDR3 has 14 amino acids. The V and J ends lost 3 bases and 7 bases, in that order; junction bases with no gene match: 2. The CDR3 loop is CASSLGQGVNEQFF. The DNA of the CDR3 is TGTGCCAGCAGTTTGGGACAGGGGGTAAATGAGCAGTTCTTC.

This clone was recorded once. The rearrangement links TRBV19 to TRBJ1-5; tentatively, D is TRBD1 (6 bases). The CDR3 is made up of 15 amino acids. V was trimmed by 4 bases and J by 3 bases, leaving 13 bases between them. Germline CDR1 LNHDA, CDR2 SQIVND (reference sequence). This CDR3 reads CASSSTRGTNQPQHF. The DNA for the CDR3 is TGTGCCAGTAGTAGCACCAGGGGCACCAATCAGCCCCAGCATTTT. Full variable domain (rest looked up from reference TRBV19 and TRBJ1-5): DGGITQSPKYLFRKEGQNVTLSCEQNLNHDAMYWYRQDPGQGLRLIYYSQIVNDFQKGDIAEGYSVSREKKESFPLTVTSAQKNPTAFYLCASSSTRGTNQPQHFGDGTRLSIL.

V and J are TRBV4-1 and TRBJ1-5; 10 bases fit TRBD1. The J segment lost 11 bases and the V segment lost 0 bases, leaving 7 bases of the junction unmatched. The germline gives CDR1 MGHRA, CDR2 YSYEKL. This CDR3 has 15 residues. CDR3 amino acids: CASSQDTRTGGAQHF. The DNA for the CDR3 is TGCGCCAGCAGCCAAGATACGCGGACAGGGGGAGCCCAGCATTTT.

The chain joins TRBV9 to TRBJ2-3; the D call may be TRBD1 or TRBD2 (7 bases each). Trimming removed 4 bases from V and 3 bases from J, with 21 bases in between. The germline gives CDR1 SGDLS, CDR2 YYNGEE. The CDR3 loop spans 17 amino acids. This CDR3 is CASSSYPGQGGTDTQYF. For the CDR3, the DNA is TGTGCCAGCAGCTCTTATCCGGGGCAGGGGGGGACAGATACGCAGTATTTT.

The genes are TRBV4-2 and TRBJ2-3, with 10 nucleotides matching TRBD2. The CDR3 sequence is 17 residues long. V dropped 0 bases and J dropped 0; count of bases not matched to a gene: 3. Germline CDR1 and CDR2: LGHNA and YNFKEQ. The CDR3 nucleotides read TGTGCCAGCAGCCAAGACCTAGCGGGAGCGAGCACAGATACGCAGTATTTT. Translated: CASSQDLAGASTDTQYF.

This clone was observed a single time. This sequence joins TRBV11-3 and TRBJ1-4; D is possibly TRBD1 (6 bases). This CDR3 contains 14 residues. Germline V CDR1 and CDR2: SGHNT, YENEEA. With 5 bases removed from V and 8 bases from J, the gap between germline ends came to 15 bases. The CDR3 bases are TGTGCCAGCAGCGGGGGGCGAATGGGCGAAAAACTGTTTTTT. It specifies CASSGGRMGEKLFF.

In this sample, this clone turned up a few times. This chain joins TRBV28 and TRBJ1-2, with 9 bases identical to TRBD1. CDR3 length: 18 amino acids. Trimming at V came to 5 bases and at J to 2 bases, leaving 15 bases not matched to a gene. Looked up from germline, CDR1 is MDHEN and CDR2 is SYDVKM. This CDR3 is CASSPSPGTGSPNYGYTF. Written as DNA, the CDR3 is TGTGCCAGCAGTCCTAGTCCCGGGACAGGGAGCCCCAACTATGGCTACACCTTC.

This clone was counted once. The V call is TRBV5-6, the J call TRBJ1-1; D ambiguous. The V end lost 2 bases, the J end lost 0 bases, and 11 bases lay between the germline ends. Germline V CDR1 and CDR2: SGHDT, YYEEEE. The CDR3 has 15 residues. CDR3 in amino acids: CASSLSLSVNTEAFF. The CDR3 bases are TGTGCCAGCAGCTTATCGTTGAGCGTGAACACTGAAGCTTTCTTT.

This rearrangement joins TRBV5-1 to TRBJ1-6; 8 nucleotides align to TRBD1. The CDR3 spans 15 residues. CDR1 is SGHRS and CDR2 is YFSETQ in the germline V gene. J lost 6 bases, V lost 5 bases, and 7 bases had no gene match. CDR3 amino acids: CASRSGTGINSPLHF. The CDR3 nucleotides read TGCGCCAGCAGGTCCGGGACAGGCATTAATTCACCCCTCCACTTT.

The chain uses TRBV30 and TRBJ2-1, with 7 bases lining up with TRBD2. The CDR3 has 12 amino acids. Germline V lookup: CDR1 GTSNPN, CDR2 SVGIG (reference sequence). V lost 4 bases, J lost 8 bases, and 5 bases stayed unmatched. CDR3: CAWTSGNHEQFF. DNA for the CDR3: TGTGCCTGGACTAGCGGAAACCATGAGCAGTTCTTC.

The count of this clone is one. V and J are TRBV7-9 and TRBJ2-7; D may be TRBD1 (5 bases). Looked up from germline, CDR1 is SEHNR and CDR2 is FQNEAQ (reference sequence). The CDR3 runs 11 residues. V lost 4 bases, J lost 6 bases, and 7 bases lay in between. The CDR3 loop is CASSSGFEQYV. CDR3 DNA sequence: TGTGCCAGCAGCTCAGGGTTCGAGCAGTACGTC.

The chain joins TRBV12-3 or TRBV12-4 to TRBJ1-2; D ambiguous. The ends were cut back, 5 bases at V and 5 bases at J, with 3 bases in the middle. The CDR3 extends over 10 amino acids. The chain's CDR3 is CASSEYGYTF. CDR3 DNA: TGTGCCAGCAGTGAATATGGCTACACCTTC.

The chain recombines TRBV29-1 with TRBJ1-4; 12 bases line up with TRBD1. V was pared by 6 bases and J by 9 bases, with 8 bases of the junction left unmatched. This CDR3 has 14 residues. The germline V gene encodes CDR1 SQVTM and CDR2 ANQGSEA. CDR3 in amino acids: CSVGLRDRGQKLFF. DNA of the CDR3: TGCAGCGTGGGGCTCCGGGACAGGGGGCAAAAACTGTTTTTT.

CDR3 in DNA: TGTGCCAGCAGTTACTCACAAGACGGGGCCAAAAACATTCAGTACTTC. It codes for CASSYSQDGAKNIQYF. The chain couples TRBV6-5 to TRBJ2-4; D uncertain. The V gene lost 0 bases and the J gene lost 1 base, with 10 bases spanning the gap. The CDR3 extends over 16 amino acids. The germline CDR1 and CDR2 sequences are MNHEY and SVGAGI.

The chain links TRBV7-2 to TRBJ1-1; TRBD1 matches at 10 bases. Germline V lookup: CDR1 SGHTA, CDR2 FQGNSA. V lost 2 bases and J lost 2; bases outside the gene matches: 8. The CDR3 extends over 17 amino acids. This CDR3 reads CASSLNPGQGSNTEAFF. In nucleotides, the CDR3 is TGTGCCAGCAGCTTAAATCCGGGACAGGGGTCCAACACTGAAGCTTTCTTT.

The chain links TRBV19 to TRBJ1-4; 8 nucleotides align to TRBD1. Germline-derived CDR1 and CDR2 are LNHDA and SQIVND (reference sequence). The CDR3 length is 15 residues. The V gene end was trimmed by 3 bases and the J gene end by 8 bases; junction bases not matched to a gene: 8. CDR3 region: CASSMGGTGREKLFF. CDR3 DNA: TGTGCCAGTAGTATGGGCGGGACAGGACGGGAAAAACTGTTTTTT.

The chain uses TRBV5-1 and TRBJ1-3; a weak D match, TRBD1 (6 bases). The germline V gene encodes CDR1 SGHRS and CDR2 YFSETQ. The V and J ends lost 4 bases and 4 bases respectively, with 9 bases between them. There are 13 residues in the CDR3. The DNA for the CDR3 is TGCGCCAGCAGCCTCCAGGGGGGAAACACCATATATTTT. Its protein product is CASSLQGGNTIYF.

The gene calls are TRBV2 and TRBJ2-3, with 12 bases lining up with TRBD2. J was trimmed by 5 bases and V by 5 bases; bases with no gene match: 5. The CDR3 runs to 15 residues. Per the germline V gene, CDR1 is SNHLY and CDR2 is FYNNEI. In DNA form, the CDR3 reads TGTGCCAGCAGTCTAGCGGGAGGGCCGGTAGATACGCAGTATTTT. Protein sequence: CASSLAGGPVDTQYF.

This clone showed up just a few times. The chain couples TRBV7-2 to TRBJ1-2, with no clear D. Trimming removed 5 bases at V and 1 base at J, with 8 bases between. Germline loops: CDR1 SGHTA, CDR2 FQGNSA. This CDR3 is 13 amino acids long. Here the CDR3 reads CASSPQFNYGYTF. The CDR3, as DNA: TGTGCCAGCAGCCCTCAATTTAACTATGGCTACACCTTC.

The rearrangement links TRBV2 to TRBJ2-1; no firm D call. Germline V gene sequence: CDR1 SNHLY, CDR2 FYNNEI. Trimming took 4 bases from V and 5 from J, leaving 6 bases between them. This CDR3 spans 12 amino acids. DNA of the CDR3: TGTGCCAGCAGTGTCGAAGACAATGAGCAGTTCTTC. Protein sequence: CASSVEDNEQFF.

V is TRBV2 and J is TRBJ1-1; 9 nucleotides line up with TRBD1. The CDR3 length is 14 residues. V was clipped by 3 bases and J by 8 bases; unmatched bases: 7. Germline CDR1 and CDR2: SNHLY and FYNNEI. Written as DNA, the CDR3 is TGTGCCAGCAGTGAGGCGGTGGGACAGGGAGAAGCTTTCTTT. Protein sequence: CASSEAVGQGEAFF.

The chain uses TRBV6-5 and TRBJ1-1; no clear D. Germline values: CDR1 MNHEY, CDR2 SVGAGI. V was trimmed by 4 bases and J by 6 bases, leaving 12 bases between them. The CDR3 is made up of 13 amino acids. Written as DNA, the CDR3 is TGTGCCAGCAGTTTGCCCGGGAGGCCTGAAGCTTTCTTT. Protein product: CASSLPGRPEAFF.